This T cell receptor (beta chain) was identified in a study of blood T cell repertoires in COVID-19. Measured with immunoSEQ multiplex PCR; TCRdb has only the in-frame clones, and not every one. Here the sample spans more than 75,000 clones, 70% to 90% being singletons. V was shortened by 2 bases and J by 8 bases, with 16 bases between the two germline ends. The CDR3 length is 15 residues. From germline, CDR1 is SGHRS and CDR2 YFSETQ. This clone came up a few times. The source of this sequence is a man aged 25 to 45 with acute or convalescent COVID-19. Sequencing was done on a sample of peripheral blood. The chain uses TRBV5-1 and TRBJ1-4; maybe TRBD1 (6 bases). As DNA, the CDR3 is TGCGCCAGCAGCTTAACAGGGTCCAGCGAGGAAAAACTGTTTTTT. Its protein is CASSLTGSSEEKLFF.